Here is one TCR beta chain with its context. Its cognate antigen is unknown. The record originates from a study of memory CD4+ T cells and cytomegalovirus serostatus. Study background: Healthy Belgian adult donors included 9 or 10 CMV-positive and about two dozen CMV-negative people.

Single viable CD3+CD4+CD8-CD45RO+ cells were sorted as the memory CD4+ T cells. V shed 0 bases and J shed 1 base, with 13 bases lying between them. Germline V gene sequence: CDR1 SGHDN, CDR2 FVKESK. This CDR3 has 16 residues. General study points: Each of approximately 61 CMV-associated TCRbeta sequences occurred in one to five individuals. Median bootstrapped AUC for CMV status was approximately 0.94 originally, approximately 0.91 US-trained.

Clones were sequenced by immunoSEQ multiplex PCR, and TCRdb holds only the in-frame ones, with some missing. The table has about 52,000 clones, roughly 78% seen once. The sequence was obtained from an adult in good health and CMV-seronegative. The chain has TRBV14 and TRBJ2-7; D might be TRBD1 (6 bases). Material: memory CD4+ T cells from blood. Written as DNA, the CDR3 is TGTGCCAGCAGCCAAGATGGGCTTCAGGGGTCCTACGAGCAGTACTTC. It is translated as CASSQDGLQGSYEQYF.